The 9 T cell receptor beta chains below come from one sample, sequenced in a study of memory B cells and T cells in multiple sclerosis (dated by TCRdb to the late 2010s). After CFSE-labeled PBMCs were cultured without a stimulus, the autoproliferating (CFSEdim) and non-proliferating (CFSEhi) T cell fractions were sequenced separately. Altogether, 50 million to 55 million CFSE-labeled PBMCs were kept in culture for 7 days with no stimulus, after which the replicate wells were combined. Libraries were built with the immunoSEQ multiplex PCR assay. In TCRdb, the immuneACCESS table is reduced to in-frame sequences with V and J assigned. These tables do not hold every clone; where another copy was compared, an unresolved V gene accounts for under half, and the others remain unexplained. This sample holds approximately 47,000 clones; roughly 82% were observed only once. About 1.1% of the sample lies in the top ten.

These receptors have no known antigen. Material: PBMCs from blood kept in culture. The receptors originated from a human donor with multiple sclerosis.

The chain recombines TRBV10-3 with TRBJ1-1; TRBD1 matches 10 bases. The CDR3 covers 14 residues. The germline CDR1 and CDR2 sequences are ENHRY and SYGVKD. The ends lost 5 bases at V and 3 bases at J; junction bases unmatched: 3. In DNA form, the CDR3 reads TGTGCCATCAGTTCCGGGACAGGGGACACTGAAGCTTTCTTT. This codes for CAISSGTGDTEAFF.

The chain links TRBV5-1 to TRBJ2-3; TRBD2 matches 9 bases. Germline trimming cut 0 bases from V and 0 bases from J; bases unmatched to any gene: 2. There are 16 residues in the CDR3. Germline V gene data show CDR1 as SGHRS and CDR2 as YFSETQ. DNA for the CDR3: TGCGCCAGCAGCTTGGATGCGGGGGGGAGCACAGATACGCAGTATTTT. This codes for CASSLDAGGSTDTQYF.

V is TRBV25-1 and J is TRBJ2-3, with D hard to call. Germline V lookup: CDR1 MGHDK, CDR2 SYGVNS. This CDR3 is 14 amino acids long. Trimming shortened V by 3 bases and J by 2 bases, and 9 bases separated the two germline ends. The CDR3 reads CASSDRATTDTQYF. CDR3 bases: TGTGCCAGCAGTGACCGCGCCACCACAGATACGCAGTATTTT.

This chain links TRBV19 with TRBJ2-3, with D unclear. Trimming removed 3 bases at V and 2 bases at J, with 9 bases between. This CDR3 has 14 residues. Germline CDR1 LNHDA, CDR2 SQIVND (reference sequence). CDR3 in amino acids: CASSIQSLTDTQYF. CDR3 DNA: TGTGCCAGTAGTATCCAGTCCCTCACAGATACGCAGTATTTT.

The chain recombines TRBV7-7 with TRBJ1-3; D is unclear. Germline assignment: CDR1 SSHAT and CDR2 FNYEAQ (reference sequence). There are 15 residues in the CDR3. Trimming shortened V by 1 base and J by 0 bases, and 7 bases separated the two germline ends. This chain's CDR3 is CASSLDTSSGNTIYF. CDR3 in DNA: TGTGCCAGCAGCTTAGACACCTCCTCTGGAAACACCATATATTTT.

The V gene is TRBV11-2, the J gene TRBJ2-1; 8 positions agree with TRBD2. CDR1 and CDR2 from the germline V gene are SGHAT and FQNNGV. The trim removed 0 bases at V and 6 bases at J, leaving 7 bases unmatched. This CDR3 has 16 amino acids. The CDR3 coding sequence is TGTGCCAGCAGCTTAGATGGCGGGGGGAATGCCAATGAGCAGTTCTTC. Translating gives CASSLDGGGNANEQFF. The full variable domain, with the rest looked up from reference TRBV11-2 and TRBJ2-1, is EAGVAQSPRYKIIEKRQSVAFWCNPISGHATLYWYQQILGQGPKLLIQFQNNGVVDDSQLPKDRFSAERLKGVDSTLKIQPAKLEDSAVYLCASSLDGGGNANEQFFGPGTRLTVL.

This chain links TRBV11-1 with TRBJ2-7, with TRBD2 identical over 7 bases. This CDR3 region has 15 residues. Germline values: CDR1 SGHAT, CDR2 FQDESV (reference sequence). V lost 6 bases to trimming and J lost 0 bases; unmatched junction nucleotides: 8. The CDR3 region has the DNA TGTGCCAGCAGATTGGACCCGGGAGGCTCCTACGAGCAGTACTTC. It specifies CASRLDPGGSYEQYF.

The chain couples TRBV5-1 to TRBJ1-1; tentatively, D is TRBD1 (6 bases). CDR1 and CDR2 from the germline V gene are SGHRS and YFSETQ. Trimming removed 4 bases at V and 6 bases at J, with 16 bases between. The CDR3 length is 14 residues. The CDR3 bases are TGCGCCAGCAGCGGAAGGGGGGAAGGGGCTGAAGCTTTCTTT. Residues: CASSGRGEGAEAFF.

J is TRBJ1-1 and V is TRBV6-6; no definite D call. Trimming pared 4 bases from V and 5 bases from J, leaving 17 bases between. The CDR3 length is 15 residues. Germline-derived CDR1 and CDR2 are MNHNY and SVGAGI (reference sequence). CDR3: CASSWGGRARTEAFF. The DNA of the CDR3 is TGTGCCAGCAGTTGGGGAGGGAGGGCCAGGACTGAAGCTTTCTTT.